This entry is about one T cell receptor beta chain. Antigen specificity is unknown. The germline gene is not matched at one end of the junction; a read error may be the cause. The CDR3 extends over 14 amino acids. Germline V gene data show CDR1 as SGDLS and CDR2 as YYNGEE. From RNA, the CDR3 regions of TCR beta chains were amplified and sequenced. RT-PCR was first run with HTBI primers, then multiplex PCR in a second round. TCRdb re-derived calls from the multiplex PCR reads in MiXCR, one entry per CDR3 protein. The table lists about 240,000 distinct CDR3 sequences, 45% of them singletons, with about 45% in the top ten. The data derive from a study of Graves' ophthalmopathy and Graves' hyperthyroidism. Whole-study findings and limits: Appearing in blood as well were most expanded thyroid clonotypes above 0.001 frequency. Ophthalmopathy and stable hyperthyroidism were discriminated by a 13-signature model, with about 90% sensitivity and around 81% specificity.

Clinical symptoms and serum thyroxine were used for diagnosis; TRAb, thyroid ultrasound and orbital computed tomography were also relied on. This clonotype was obtained from an adult man with Graves' ophthalmopathy. The chain carries TRBV9 and TRBJ1-2; 8 bases line up with TRBD1. Sequencing was done on a sample of peripheral blood. The CDR3 nucleotides are TGCGCCAGCAGCCATACGACAGGGGAAGATGGCTACACCTTC. It is translated as CASSHTTGEDGYTF.